This T cell receptor (beta chain) was found in a study of T cells in Graves' hyperthyroidism and ophthalmopathy. Trimming removed 6 bases at V and 5 bases at J, with 14 bases between. Per germline, CDR1 PRHDT and CDR2 FYEKMQ (reference sequence). This CDR3 has 13 amino acids. Amplification of TCR beta CDR3 regions used RNA as the template. During a first-round RT-PCR of the TCR CDR3, the HTBI primer set was used. One entry per CDR3 protein, called by TCRdb with MiXCR from the multiplex PCR reads. The data contain roughly 840,000 distinct CDR3 sequences, roughly 40% of them singletons. The chain joins TRBV13 to TRBJ2-7; the D is unclear. The material sequenced was blood. This clonotype was sampled from a man between 18 and 35 years old with Graves' hyperthyroidism. In nucleotides, the CDR3 is TGTGCCAGCAGTTTGTTCCTGGGTCACGAGCAGTACTTC. Protein sequence: CASSLFLGHEQYF.